This TCR beta chain originates from a study of cytomegalovirus exposure and HLA in healthy donors. As concerns this clone: Its target is not known.

Study results and caveats: TRBV6-2, TRBV6-3 and other indistinguishable V segments were excluded. Analyzed later, association rates of TCRs varied across HLA loci, with DRB1 most and HLA-C fewest. Rare sequences made up most TCRs, while some public TCRs were found in many donors.

Primers included in the PCR were 60 Vbeta and 13 Jbeta primers. Produced via immunoSEQ multiplex PCR; TCRdb's table is partial and in-frame only. This sample carries about 130,000 clones, roughly 80% of them seen once, and the ten largest clones take 2.2%. Germline CDR1 and CDR2: SNHLY and FYNNEI. The CDR3 is 13 residues long. V gave up 10 bases and J gave up 7 bases, with 20 bases separating them. The specimen was PBMCs. This receptor was taken from a man under 40 in good health and CMV-seronegative. The chain has TRBV2 and TRBJ2-7; D unresolved. In DNA, the CDR3 is TGTGCCACTGCGGAACTGCCCCCGCAGGAGCAGTACTTC. This gives the protein CATAELPPQEQYF.